A selection of T cell receptor beta chains follows, all from one sample in a study of blood T cell repertoires in COVID-19. Libraries were prepared by immunoSEQ multiplex PCR; TCRdb keeps only in-frame clonotypes and omits some of them. The data contain some 300,000 clones, 90% of them singletons. Sequenced sample: PBMCs or T cells enriched from blood (not recorded which). These receptors originate from a woman aged 18-30 years with acute COVID-19. Both conserved end residues are trimmed from each CDR3. The order of the fields is clone size, J gene, V gene, CDR3 protein. Only part of the rows carry a size: once, few, many, or a class if the clone is expanded.

>NA|TRBJ2-7|TRBV3-1/TRBV3-2
ASSQGSGRGSYEQY
>NA|TRBJ1-2|TRBV19
ASSFDRYGYT
>NA|TRBJ2-2|TRBV4-1
ASSQREEGTGELF
>NA|TRBJ2-3|TRBV9
ASSVGSLAGVPPSTDTQY
>NA|TRBJ2-6|TRBV30
AWTGASSGANVLT
>NA|TRBJ2-3|TRBV5-6
ASSLWAGGSTPDTQY
>NA|TRBJ2-1|TRBV18
ASSPGAPRAGDNEQF
>NA|TRBJ2-1|TRBV28
ASSVTRGGSYNEQF
>once|TRBJ1-2|TRBV7-9
ASSLNSMDGYT
>NA|TRBJ1-1|TRBV19
ASSIHGLSNTEAF
>NA|TRBJ1-3|TRBV19
ASSKGDRGLSGNTIY
>few|TRBJ1-5|TRBV28
ASSTQGGGNQPQH
>NA|TRBJ1-1|TRBV28
ASSFNGQGFAEAF
>NA|TRBJ2-7|TRBV6-5
ASSPGGYLDEQY
>NA|TRBJ1-2|TRBV27
ASSFGQGGYGYT
>NA|TRBJ1-1|TRBV1
TSSQNPSGQGAEAF
>NA|TRBJ2-2|TRBV9
ASSVDPGSNTGELF
>few|TRBJ2-2|TRBV19
ASTPYPGEIDTGELF
>NA|TRBJ2-5|TRBV28
ASSSTSGQETQY
>NA|TRBJ2-7|TRBV2
ASSEEGRAPIYEQY
>NA|TRBJ2-1|TRBV28
ASSTPGGGAGEQF
>NA|TRBJ2-3|TRBV7-3
ASSERATDTQY
>NA|TRBJ1-1|TRBV21-1
ASNLTPGTENTEAF
>few|TRBJ2-7|TRBV5-1
ASSLRGSGYEQY
>NA|TRBJ1-4|TRBV27
ASTRQGGVHEKLF
>NA|TRBJ1-2|TRBV4-2
ASSQAQTGEYGYT
>NA|TRBJ1-1|TRBV5-8
ASSLGTGGTEAF
>NA|TRBJ2-1|TRBV29-1
SVAGLAVFSSYNEQF
>NA|TRBJ1-6|TRBV3-1/TRBV3-2
ASSQEGQGPNSPLH
>NA|TRBJ2-5|TRBV9
ASSVLGETQY
>NA|TRBJ1-1|TRBV29-1
SSRGQGTEAF
>NA|TRBJ1-1|TRBV18
ASSLRGDTEAF
>NA|TRBJ1-2|TRBV7-2
ASSLGATNYGYT
>few|TRBJ2-5|TRBV5-1
ASSSSGTYQETQY
>NA|TRBJ1-2|TRBV6-1
ASSEAATDRVSGYT
>once|TRBJ2-3|TRBV11-2
ASSPGDSDTDTQY
>NA|TRBJ1-2|TRBV27
ASRAQGYYGYT
>NA|TRBJ1-2|TRBV27
ASSPSQGGGGYT
>once|TRBJ2-4|TRBV2
ASTGGGGAKNIQY
>NA|TRBJ1-1|TRBV10-1
ASSDTGATEAF
>NA|TRBJ2-3|TRBV2
ASSEGLNTDTQY
>NA|TRBJ2-7|TRBV2
ASRGTPSQTSYEQY
>NA|TRBJ1-2|TRBV15
ATSSGQGDGYT
>NA|TRBJ1-3|TRBV10-1
ASSEGQGAVRSGNTIY